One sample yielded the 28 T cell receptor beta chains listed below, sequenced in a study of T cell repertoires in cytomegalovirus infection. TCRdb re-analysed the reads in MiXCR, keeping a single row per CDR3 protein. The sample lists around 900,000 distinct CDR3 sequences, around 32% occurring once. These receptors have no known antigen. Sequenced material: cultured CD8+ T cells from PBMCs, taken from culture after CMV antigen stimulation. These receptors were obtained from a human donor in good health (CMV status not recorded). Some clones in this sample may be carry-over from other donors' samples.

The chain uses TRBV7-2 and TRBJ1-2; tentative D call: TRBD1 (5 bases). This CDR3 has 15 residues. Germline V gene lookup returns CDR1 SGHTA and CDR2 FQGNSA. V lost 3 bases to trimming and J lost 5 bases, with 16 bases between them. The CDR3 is CASSFFAGTDYGYTF. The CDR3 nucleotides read TGTGCCAGCAGCTTTTTCGCCGGGACGGATTATGGCTACACCTTC.

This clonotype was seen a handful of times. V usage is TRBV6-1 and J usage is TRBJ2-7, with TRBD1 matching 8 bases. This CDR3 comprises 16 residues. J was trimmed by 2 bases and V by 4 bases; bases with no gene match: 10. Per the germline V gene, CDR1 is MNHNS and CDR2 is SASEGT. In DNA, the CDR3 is TGTGCCAGCAGTGCCACCCGACAGGGGCCCACCTACGAGCAGTACGTC. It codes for CASSATRQGPTYEQYV.

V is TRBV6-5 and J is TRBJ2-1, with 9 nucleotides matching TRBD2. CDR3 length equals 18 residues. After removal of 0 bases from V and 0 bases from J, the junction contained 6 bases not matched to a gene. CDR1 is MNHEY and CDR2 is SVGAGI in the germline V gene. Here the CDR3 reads CASSYSPTSGASYNEQFF. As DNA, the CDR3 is TGTGCCAGCAGTTACTCGCCGACTAGCGGTGCCTCCTACAATGAGCAGTTCTTC.

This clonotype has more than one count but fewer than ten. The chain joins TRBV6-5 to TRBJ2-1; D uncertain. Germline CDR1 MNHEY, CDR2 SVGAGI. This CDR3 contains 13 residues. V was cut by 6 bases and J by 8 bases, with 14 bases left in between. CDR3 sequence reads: CASRGRANYEQFF. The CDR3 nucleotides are TGTGCCAGCAGGGGCCGGGCTAACTATGAGCAGTTCTTC.

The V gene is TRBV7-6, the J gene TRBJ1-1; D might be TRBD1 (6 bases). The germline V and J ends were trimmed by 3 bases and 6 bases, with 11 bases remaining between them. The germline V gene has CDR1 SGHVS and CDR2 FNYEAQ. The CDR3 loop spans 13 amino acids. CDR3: CASSFSGAPEAFF. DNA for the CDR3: TGTGCCAGCAGCTTTTCAGGGGCGCCTGAAGCTTTCTTT.

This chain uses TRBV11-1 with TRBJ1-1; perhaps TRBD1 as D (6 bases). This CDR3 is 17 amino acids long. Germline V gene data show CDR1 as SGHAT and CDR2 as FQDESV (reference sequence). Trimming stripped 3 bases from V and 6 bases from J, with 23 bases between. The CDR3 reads CASSLGAWRSLDAEAFF. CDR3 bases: TGTGCCAGCAGCTTGGGGGCGTGGAGGAGTCTAGACGCTGAAGCTTTCTTT.

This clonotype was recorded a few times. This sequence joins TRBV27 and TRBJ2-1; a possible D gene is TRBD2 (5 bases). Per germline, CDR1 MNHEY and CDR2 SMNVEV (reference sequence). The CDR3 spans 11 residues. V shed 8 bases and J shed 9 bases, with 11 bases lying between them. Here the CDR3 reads CASGRGIEQFF. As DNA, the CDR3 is TGTGCCAGCGGTCGAGGGATTGAGCAGTTCTTC.

The CDR3 nucleotides read TGCGCCAGCGAAGCCTTCGGGGGGGGCCAGGGGAACACTGAAGCTTTCTTT. This encodes CASEAFGGGQGNTEAFF. The chain carries TRBV5-1 and TRBJ1-1, with D possibly being TRBD1 (6 bases). The CDR3 contains 17 residues. Germline V gene lookup returns CDR1 SGHRS and CDR2 YFSETQ. V lost 7 bases, J lost 1 base, and 23 bases lay in between.

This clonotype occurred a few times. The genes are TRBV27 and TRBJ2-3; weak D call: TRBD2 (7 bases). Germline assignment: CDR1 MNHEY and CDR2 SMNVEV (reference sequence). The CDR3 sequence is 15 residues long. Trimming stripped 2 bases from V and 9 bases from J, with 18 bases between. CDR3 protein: CASSLPGGLTDTQYF. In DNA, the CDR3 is TGTGCCAGCAGTTTACCGGGGGGCCTCACTGACACGCAGTATTTT.

CDR3 DNA sequence: TGTGCCAGCAGTGGGGATTTGAACACTGAAGCTTTCTTT. Amino acids: CASSGDLNTEAFF. This sequence joins TRBV2 and TRBJ1-1, with D unclear. V shed 4 bases and J shed 0 bases, with 6 bases lying between them. Germline V gene sequence: CDR1 SNHLY, CDR2 FYNNEI. This CDR3 is built from 13 residues.

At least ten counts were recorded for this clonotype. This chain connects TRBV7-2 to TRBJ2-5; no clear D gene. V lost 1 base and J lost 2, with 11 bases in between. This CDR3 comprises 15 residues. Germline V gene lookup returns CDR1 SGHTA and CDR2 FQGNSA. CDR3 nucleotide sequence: TGTGCCAGCAGCTTAGGTCTCCGGAAACAAGAGACCCAGTACTTC. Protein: CASSLGLRKQETQYF.

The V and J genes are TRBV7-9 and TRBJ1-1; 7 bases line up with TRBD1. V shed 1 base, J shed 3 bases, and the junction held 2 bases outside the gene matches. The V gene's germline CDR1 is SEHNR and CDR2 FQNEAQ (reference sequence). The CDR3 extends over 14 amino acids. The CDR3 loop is CASSLVGTDTEAFF. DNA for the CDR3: TGTGCCAGCAGCTTAGTGGGGACAGACACTGAAGCTTTCTTT. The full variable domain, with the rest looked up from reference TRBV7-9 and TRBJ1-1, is DTGVSQNPRHKITKRGQNVTFRCDPISEHNRLYWYRQTLGQGPEFLTYFQNEAQLEKSRLLSDRFSAERPKGSFSTLEIQRTEQGDSAMYLCASSLVGTDTEAFFGQGTRLTVV.

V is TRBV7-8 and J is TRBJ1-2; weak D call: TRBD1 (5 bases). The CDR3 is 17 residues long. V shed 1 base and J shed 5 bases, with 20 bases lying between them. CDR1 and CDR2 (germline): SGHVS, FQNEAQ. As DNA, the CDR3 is TGTGCCAGCAGCTTAGTCGTACCGGGGGTGTTGGATTATGGCTACACCTTC. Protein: CASSLVVPGVLDYGYTF.

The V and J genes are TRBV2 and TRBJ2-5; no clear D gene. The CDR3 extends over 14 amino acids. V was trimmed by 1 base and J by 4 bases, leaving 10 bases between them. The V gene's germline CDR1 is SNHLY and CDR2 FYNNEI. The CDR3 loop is CASSEVLQTETQYF. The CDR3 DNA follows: TGTGCCAGCAGTGAAGTACTCCAGACAGAGACCCAGTACTTC.

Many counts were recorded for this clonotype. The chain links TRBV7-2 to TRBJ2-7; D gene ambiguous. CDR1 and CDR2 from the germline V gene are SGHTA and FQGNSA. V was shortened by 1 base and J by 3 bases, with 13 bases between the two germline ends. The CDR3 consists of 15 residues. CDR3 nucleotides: TGTGCCAGCAGCTTAGTGGGCCCACCAATCTACGAGCAGTACTTC. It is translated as CASSLVGPPIYEQYF.

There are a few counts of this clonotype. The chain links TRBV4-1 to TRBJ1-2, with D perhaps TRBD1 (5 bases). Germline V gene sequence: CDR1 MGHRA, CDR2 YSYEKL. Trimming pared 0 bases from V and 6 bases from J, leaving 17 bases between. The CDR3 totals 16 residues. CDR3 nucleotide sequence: TGCGCCAGCAGCCAAGATTGGGAACAGGTTCCCCATGGCTACACCTTC. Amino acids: CASSQDWEQVPHGYTF.

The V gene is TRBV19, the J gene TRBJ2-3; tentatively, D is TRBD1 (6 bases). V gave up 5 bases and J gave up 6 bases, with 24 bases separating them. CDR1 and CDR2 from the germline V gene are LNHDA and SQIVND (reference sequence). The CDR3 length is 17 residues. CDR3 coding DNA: TGTGCCAGTAGTGGGCCGGGACAAGGCCCTCTAATCGATACGCAGTATTTT. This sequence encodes CASSGPGQGPLIDTQYF.

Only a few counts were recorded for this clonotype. In nucleotides, the CDR3 is TGCGCCAGCAGCCAAGTCCGGGACTATATATTCCCCAATGAGCAGTTCTTC. Translating gives CASSQVRDYIFPNEQFF. The gene calls are TRBV4-1 and TRBJ2-1; 7 bases are a match to TRBD2. The CDR3 totals 17 residues. Germline V CDR1 and CDR2: MGHRA, YSYEKL. V was clipped by 1 base and J by 6 bases; unmatched bases: 12.

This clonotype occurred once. CDR3 amino acids: CASSWWGSWNEQFF. DNA for the CDR3: TGTGCCAGCAGCTGGTGGGGTAGTTGGAATGAGCAGTTCTTC. The chain couples TRBV5-6 to TRBJ2-1; D is unclear. Germline V lookup: CDR1 SGHDT, CDR2 YYEEEE. V dropped 3 bases and J dropped 7 bases, with 14 bases sitting between them. The length of the CDR3 is 14 residues.

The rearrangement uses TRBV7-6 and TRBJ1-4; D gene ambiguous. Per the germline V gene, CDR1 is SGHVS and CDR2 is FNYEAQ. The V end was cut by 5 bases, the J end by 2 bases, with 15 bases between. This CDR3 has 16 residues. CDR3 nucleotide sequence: TGTGCCAGCAGCCCAAGGACGGATGGGACTAATGAAAAACTGTTTTTT. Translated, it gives CASSPRTDGTNEKLFF.

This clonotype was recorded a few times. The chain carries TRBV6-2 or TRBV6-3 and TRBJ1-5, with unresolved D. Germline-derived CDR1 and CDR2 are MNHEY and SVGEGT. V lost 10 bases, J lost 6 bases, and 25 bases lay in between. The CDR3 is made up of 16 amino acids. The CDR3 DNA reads TGTGCCACCTTCGCGACGTCGATGGGGTGGGGTCAGCCCCAGCATTTT. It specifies CATFATSMGWGQPQHF.

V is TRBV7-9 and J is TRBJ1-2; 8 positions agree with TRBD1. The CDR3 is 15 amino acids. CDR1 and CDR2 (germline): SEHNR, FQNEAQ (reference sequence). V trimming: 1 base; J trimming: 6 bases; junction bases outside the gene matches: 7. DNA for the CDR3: TGTGCCAGCAGCTTAGGGCCCGGACAGGGACATGGCTACACCTTC. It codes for CASSLGPGQGHGYTF.

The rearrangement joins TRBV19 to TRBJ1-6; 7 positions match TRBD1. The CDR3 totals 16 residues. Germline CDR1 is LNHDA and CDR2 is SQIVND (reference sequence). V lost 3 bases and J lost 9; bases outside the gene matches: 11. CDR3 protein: CASSMYIRGKSSPLHF. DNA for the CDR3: TGTGCCAGTAGTATGTATATCAGGGGGAAGTCTTCACCCCTCCACTTT.

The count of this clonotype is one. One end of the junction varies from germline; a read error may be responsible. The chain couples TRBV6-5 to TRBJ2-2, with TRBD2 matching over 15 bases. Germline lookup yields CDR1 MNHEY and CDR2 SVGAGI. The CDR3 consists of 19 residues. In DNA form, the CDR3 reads TGTGCCAGCAGCCAAGGGACTAGCGGGGGGAAACCTAACACCAGGGAGCTGTTTTTT. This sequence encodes CASSQGTSGGKPNTRELFF.

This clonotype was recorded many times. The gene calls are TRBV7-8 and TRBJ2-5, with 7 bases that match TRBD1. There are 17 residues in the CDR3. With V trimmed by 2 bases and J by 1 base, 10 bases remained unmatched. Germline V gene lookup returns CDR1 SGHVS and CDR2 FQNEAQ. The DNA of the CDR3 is TGTGCCAGCAGCTTAAGGGACAGTCTATTACTCCAAGAGACCCAGTACTTC. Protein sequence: CASSLRDSLLLQETQYF.

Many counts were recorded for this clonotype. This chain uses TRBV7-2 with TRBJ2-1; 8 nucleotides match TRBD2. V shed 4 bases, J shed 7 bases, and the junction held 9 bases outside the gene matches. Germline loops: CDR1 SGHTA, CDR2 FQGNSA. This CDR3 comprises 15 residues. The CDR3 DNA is TGTGCCAGCAGCTCCCGGGGGGGTTCGATGAATGAGCAGTTCTTC. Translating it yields CASSSRGGSMNEQFF.

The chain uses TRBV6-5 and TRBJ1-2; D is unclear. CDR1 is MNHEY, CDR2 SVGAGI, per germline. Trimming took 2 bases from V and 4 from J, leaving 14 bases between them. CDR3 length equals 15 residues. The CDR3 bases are TGTGCCAGCAGTTACAGGCAAGAATCGCTCTATGGCTACACCTTC. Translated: CASSYRQESLYGYTF.

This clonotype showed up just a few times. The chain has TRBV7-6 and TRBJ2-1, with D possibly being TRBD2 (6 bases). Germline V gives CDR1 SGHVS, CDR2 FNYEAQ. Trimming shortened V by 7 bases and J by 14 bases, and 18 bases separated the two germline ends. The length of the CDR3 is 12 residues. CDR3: CASNGDSGWKFF. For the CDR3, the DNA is TGTGCCAGCAACGGGGACTCCGGGTGGAAGTTCTTC.